This T cell receptor beta chain was captured by sequencing in a study of shared clonotypes between healthy human individuals. General study points: Among donors, sharing of clonotypes was expected to be affected by sequencing depth.

V was clipped by 6 bases and J by 4 bases, with 12 bases between them. This CDR3 has 13 residues. Germline CDR1 is MDHEN and CDR2 is SYDVKM. Assay: immunoSEQ multiplex PCR; the TCRdb copy retains only in-frame clones and omits some. The data show hundreds of thousands of clones, around 80% seen once. Note on this clone: Its specificity is not known.

The chain couples TRBV28 to TRBJ1-1, with a possible D match to TRBD1 (6 bases). This clonotype was sampled from a woman aged 40 to 50 in good health. Some clones in this sample may be carry-over from other donors' samples. The specimen was PBMCs. CDR3 in DNA: TGTGCCAGCAGGGGGGGGGCCACCACTGAAGCTTTCTTT. This encodes CASRGGATTEAFF.